The rows below give T cell receptor beta chains drawn from one sample of a study of technical replicates of blood from a few donors. Clones were sequenced by immunoSEQ multiplex PCR, and TCRdb holds only the in-frame ones, with some missing. This table has more than 75,000 clones, around 94% appearing once. Specimen: T cells isolated from PBMCs. Receptors originate from a human donor in good health. The CDR3 runs from the conserved cysteine through the conserved F or W. A D gene is named only where the DNA matches it firmly. Clone size, where shown, is once, few, many, or a class for clones that have expanded.

j_call d_call v_call clone_size cdr3_aa cdr3_nt
TRBJ2-7 TRBD1 TRBV2 NA CARRLSGTGPHEQYF TGTGCCAGGCGATTATCTGGGACAGGGCCCCACGAGCAGTACTTC
TRBJ2-3 NA TRBV6-1 NA CASSERQGLDTQYF TGTGCCAGCAGTGAACGGCAGGGTCTAGATACGCAGTATTTT
TRBJ2-1 NA TRBV20-1 NA CSARGGHEQFF TGCAGTGCTAGGGGGGGACATGAGCAGTTCTTC
TRBJ2-3 TRBD2 TRBV10-3 NA CAISQLAGGPEDTQYF TGTGCCATCAGTCAACTAGCGGGAGGGCCGGAAGATACGCAGTATTTT
TRBJ2-1 TRBD2 TRBV5-4 NA CASRTDLDGRDEQFF TGTGCCAGCAGAACGGACTTGGACGGGAGGGATGAGCAGTTCTTC
TRBJ2-3 TRBD2 TRBV7-3 NA CASSLSRLAGDTQYF TGTGCCAGCAGCTTATCCAGACTAGCGGGAGATACGCAGTATTTT
TRBJ2-5 TRBD1 TRBV6-5 NA CASSLGTGTQETQYF TGTGCCAGCAGTCTCGGGACAGGGACCCAAGAGACCCAGTACTTC
TRBJ2-1 TRBD2 TRBV5-1 once CASSLELAGAGEQFF TGCGCCAGCAGCTTGGAACTAGCGGGAGCTGGTGAGCAGTTCTTC
TRBJ1-1 TRBD1 TRBV14 few CASSQDRLGAFF TGTGCCAGCAGCCAGGACAGGTTAGGAGCTTTCTTT
TRBJ2-5 NA TRBV6-5 NA CASSYGGIQETQYF TGTGCCAGCAGTTACGGAGGGATCCAAGAGACCCAGTACTTC
TRBJ2-7 TRBD2 TRBV5-1 NA CASSAGEISYEQYF TGCGCCAGCAGCGCGGGGGAGATCTCCTACGAGCAGTACTTC
TRBJ1-1 TRBD1 TRBV4-3 NA CASSQVTDRGREDTEAFF TGCGCCAGCAGCCAAGTAACGGACAGGGGGCGGGAAGATACTGAAGCTTTCTTT
TRBJ1-2 TRBD1 TRBV14 NA CASSSTGGFGYTF TGTGCCAGCAGTTCTACAGGGGGCTTTGGCTACACCTTC
TRBJ2-1 NA TRBV27 NA CASSYGLYNEQFF TGTGCCAGCAGTTACGGACTTTACAATGAGCAGTTCTTC
TRBJ2-3 NA TRBV30 NA CAWSVLRDTQYF TGTGCCTGGAGTGTACTGAGAGATACGCAGTATTTT
TRBJ2-7 NA TRBV28 NA CASTLGGTTYEQYF TGTGCCAGCACCCTTGGTGGCACAACCTACGAGCAGTACTTC
TRBJ1-2 TRBD1 TRBV6-5 NA CASSSGQGAFYGYTF TGTGCCAGCAGTTCGGGACAGGGTGCTTTCTATGGCTACACCTTC
TRBJ2-7 NA TRBV21-1 NA CASSKAETYEQYF TGTGCCAGCAGCAAGGCCGAAACCTACGAGCAGTACTTC
TRBJ2-1 TRBD2 TRBV11-3 NA CASSAYAGLAPEREQFF TGTGCCAGCAGCGCATACGCCGGACTAGCGCCCGAACGGGAGCAGTTCTTC
TRBJ1-5 TRBD1 TRBV19 once CASSMGQWLNQPQHF TGTGCCAGTAGTATGGGACAGTGGCTTAATCAGCCCCAGCATTTT
TRBJ2-3 NA TRBV2 NA CASSAIAAHTDTQYF TGTGCCAGCAGTGCCATAGCGGCGCACACAGATACGCAGTATTTT
TRBJ1-2 TRBD1 TRBV7-8 NA CASGDGRTGPYGYTF TGTGCCAGCGGTGATGGGAGGACAGGGCCCTATGGCTACACCTTC
TRBJ1-2 TRBD1 TRBV6-5 once CGIRDRGNGYTF TGTGGGATTCGTGACAGGGGTAATGGCTACACCTTC
TRBJ2-7 NA TRBV7-2 NA CASSLGGRPYEQYF TGTGCCAGCAGCTTAGGAGGCAGACCCTACGAGCAGTACTTC
TRBJ2-1 TRBD2 TRBV6-5 NA CASSRPSGKDNEQFF TGTGCCAGCAGTCGACCTAGCGGGAAGGACAATGAGCAGTTCTTC
TRBJ2-5 NA TRBV5-1 NA CASSLVLGWRETQYF TGCGCCAGCAGCTTGGTTTTGGGCTGGCGAGAGACCCAGTACTTC
TRBJ2-5 TRBD1 TRBV5-6 NA CASSLGDSRIETQYF TGTGCCAGCAGCTTGGGGGACAGTCGCATAGAGACCCAGTACTTC
TRBJ2-7 TRBD1 TRBV5-1 NA CASSDPGTASYEQYF TGCGCCAGCAGTGACCCCGGGACAGCCTCCTACGAGCAGTACTTC
TRBJ2-3 NA TRBV5-6 NA CASSLVPHYTDTQYF TGTGCCAGCAGCTTGGTTCCTCACTACACAGATACGCAGTATTTT
TRBJ2-1 TRBD1 TRBV27 NA CASSSRNRGAYNEQFF TGTGCCAGCAGTTCCAGAAACAGGGGAGCCTACAATGAGCAGTTCTTC
TRBJ2-3 NA TRBV19 once CASSPAQITDTQYF TGTGCCAGTAGTCCCGCCCAGATTACAGATACGCAGTATTTT
TRBJ1-1 TRBD1 TRBV28 once CASSPTGTEAFF TGTGCCAGCAGTCCGACAGGGACTGAAGCTTTCTTT
TRBJ1-4 TRBD1 TRBV7-9 NA CASSLSGQLNEKLFF TGTGCCAGCAGCTTATCGGGACAGCTAAATGAAAAACTGTTTTTT
TRBJ1-1 NA TRBV30 NA CAWSKWGEGLNTEAFF TGTGCCTGGAGCAAGTGGGGGGAGGGTCTGAACACTGAAGCTTTCTTT
TRBJ2-7 NA TRBV14 NA CASSQVGAGDEQYF TGTGCCAGCAGCCAAGTTGGCGCGGGCGACGAGCAGTACTTC
TRBJ1-3 NA TRBV7-9 once CASSEGRVFLGNTIYF TGTGCCAGCAGCGAAGGCCGGGTTTTCCTTGGAAACACCATATATTTT
TRBJ1-5 TRBD1 TRBV6-5 few CASSFLTGDQPQHF TGTGCCAGCAGTTTTCTGACAGGGGATCAGCCCCAGCATTTT
TRBJ1-4 TRBD1 TRBV5-5 NA CASSSGTGNEKLFF TGTGCCAGCAGTTCCGGGACAGGGAATGAAAAACTGTTTTTT
TRBJ2-2 TRBD2 TRBV7-2 NA CASSLSGLALSEELFF TGTGCCAGCAGCTTATCAGGACTAGCGTTATCCGAGGAGCTGTTTTTT
TRBJ1-3 NA TRBV30 NA CAWTFREDISGNTIYF TGTGCCTGGACCTTCAGGGAAGACATCTCTGGAAACACCATATATTTT
TRBJ1-1 NA TRBV19 NA CASSWGQNTEAFF TGTGCCAGTAGCTGGGGACAGAACACTGAAGCTTTCTTT
TRBJ2-5 TRBD1 TRBV27 NA CASSWGQQETQYF TGTGCCAGCAGTTGGGGACAGCAAGAGACCCAGTACTTC
TRBJ2-2 NA TRBV29-1 NA CSVERIRDTGELFF TGCAGCGTTGAGCGAATCCGGGACACCGGGGAGCTGTTTTTT
TRBJ2-7 NA TRBV18 NA CASSPSRSSYEQYF TGTGCCAGCTCACCATCCCGGTCCTCCTACGAGCAGTACTTC
TRBJ2-5 NA TRBV10-2 NA CASSDGSGQWAQYF TGCGCCAGCAGTGATGGCAGCGGCCAGTGGGCCCAGTACTTC
TRBJ2-5 TRBD2 TRBV10-3 NA CAISAGTSDGETQYF TGTGCCATCAGTGCCGGGACTAGTGATGGAGAGACCCAGTACTTC
TRBJ2-7 TRBD1 TRBV4-1 NA CASSQGTGAEQYF TGCGCCAGCAGCCAAGGTACAGGGGCCGAGCAGTACTTC
TRBJ1-5 TRBD1 TRBV28 NA CASLRTGVPWPQHF TGTGCCAGCCTTAGAACAGGGGTTCCCTGGCCCCAGCATTTT
TRBJ2-1 TRBD1 TRBV19 NA CASRQGWEQFF TGTGCCAGTAGACAGGGGTGGGAGCAGTTCTTC
TRBJ1-2 TRBD1 TRBV7-2 NA CASSLARGQGGGYTF TGTGCCAGCAGCTTAGCACGGGGACAGGGAGGTGGCTACACCTTC
TRBJ1-3 NA TRBV30 NA CAWIINRYGNTIYF TGTGCCTGGATTATCAATCGGTACGGAAACACCATATATTTT
TRBJ1-2 NA TRBV2 NA CASRAQVSYGYTF TGTGCCAGCAGGGCACAGGTTTCTTATGGCTACACCTTC
TRBJ1-2 NA TRBV19 NA CASIGARRTTF TGTGCCAGTATTGGGGCTCGGCGTACCACCTTC
TRBJ2-1 TRBD2 TRBV9 NA CASSELAGEWNEQFF TGTGCCAGCAGCGAACTGGCGGGAGAGTGGAATGAGCAGTTCTTC
TRBJ2-5 TRBD1 TRBV6-5 NA CASSYQIQGPQYF TGTGCCAGCAGTTATCAAATACAGGGGCCCCAGTACTTC